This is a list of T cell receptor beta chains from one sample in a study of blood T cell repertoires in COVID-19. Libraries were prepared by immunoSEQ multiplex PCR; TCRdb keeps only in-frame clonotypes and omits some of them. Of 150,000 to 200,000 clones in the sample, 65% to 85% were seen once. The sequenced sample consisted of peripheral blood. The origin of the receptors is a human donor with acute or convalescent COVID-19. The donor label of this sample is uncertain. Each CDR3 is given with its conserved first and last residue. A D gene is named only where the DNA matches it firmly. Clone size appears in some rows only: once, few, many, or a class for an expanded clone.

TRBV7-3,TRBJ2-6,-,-,TGTGCCAGCAGCCCGCGGGACAGCCCGTCCTCTGGGGCCAACGTCCTGACTTTC,CASSPRDSPSSGANVLTF
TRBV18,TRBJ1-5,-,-,TGTGCCAGCTCACCGACAAGGGGTGGCAATCAGCCCCAGCATTTT,CASSPTRGGNQPQHF
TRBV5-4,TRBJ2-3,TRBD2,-,TGTGCCAGCAGCTTGGCACTAGCGGAGCGTGATACGCAGTATTTT,CASSLALAERDTQYF
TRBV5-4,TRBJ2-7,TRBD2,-,TGTGCCAGCAGCCCCCCGGGGCGGGAGAATGTGTACGAGCAGTACTTC,CASSPPGRENVYEQYF
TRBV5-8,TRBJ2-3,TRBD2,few,TGTGCCAGCAGCTTGGGGACTAGCGCCCCAGATACGCAGTATTTT,CASSLGTSAPDTQYF
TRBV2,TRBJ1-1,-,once,TGTGCCAGCCCCAGGGCACAGCCAAACACTGAAGCTTTCTTT,CASPRAQPNTEAFF
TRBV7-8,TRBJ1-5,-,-,TGTGCCAGCAGCCCCAGGGGTGGGAATCAGCCCCAGCATTTT,CASSPRGGNQPQHF
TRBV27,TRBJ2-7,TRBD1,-,TGTGCCAGCAGTTCCAGGGGGCCCACCTACGAGCAGTACTTC,CASSSRGPTYEQYF
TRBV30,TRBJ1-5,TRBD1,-,TGTGCCTGGAGTGACAGGGGAGAGCCCCAGCATTTT,CAWSDRGEPQHF
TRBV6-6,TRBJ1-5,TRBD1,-,TGTGTCAGCGGGACAGACAATCAGCCCCAGCATTTT,CVSGTDNQPQHF
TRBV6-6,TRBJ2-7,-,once,TGTGCCAGCAGTTACCAGGACTACTCCTACGAGCAGTACTTC,CASSYQDYSYEQYF
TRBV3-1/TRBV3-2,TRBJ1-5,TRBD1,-,TGTGCCAGCAGCGGGACAGGCAATCAGCCCCAGCATTTT,CASSGTGNQPQHF
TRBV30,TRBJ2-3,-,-,TGTGCCTGGCGACAGTCGGATACGCAGTATTTT,CAWRQSDTQYF
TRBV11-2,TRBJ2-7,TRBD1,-,TGTGCCAGCAGCGATCGCAGGGGGACCTACGAGCAGTACTTC,CASSDRRGTYEQYF
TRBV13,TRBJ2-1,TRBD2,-,TGTGCCAGCAGCGGGGGACTAGCGGGAGACAATGAGCAGTTCTTC,CASSGGLAGDNEQFF
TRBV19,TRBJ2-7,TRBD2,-,TGTGCCAGTAGTGCGACGGGACTAGCGGGGGCCTACGAGCAGTACTTC,CASSATGLAGAYEQYF
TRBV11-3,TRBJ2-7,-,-,TGTGCCAGCAGCCTCCCCGACAGCATCTCCTACGAGCAGTACTTC,CASSLPDSISYEQYF
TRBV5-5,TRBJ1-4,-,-,TGTGCCAGCAGCTTGGGGGGGCCAGGAAATGAAAAACTGTTTTTT,CASSLGGPGNEKLFF
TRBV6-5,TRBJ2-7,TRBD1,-,TGTGCCAGCAGGGGACAGGGGGCTTTCGAGCAGTACTTC,CASRGQGAFEQYF
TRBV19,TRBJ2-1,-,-,TGTGCCAGTAGTCCAACAGCGGCCGGACACAATGAGCAGTTCTTC,CASSPTAAGHNEQFF
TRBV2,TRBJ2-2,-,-,TGTGCCGGAGCAGCGTACATCGGGGAGCTGTTTTTT,CAGAAYIGELFF
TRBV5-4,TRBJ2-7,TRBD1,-,TGTGCCAGCAGCTTGGACAGGGGGCGCGACGAGCAGTACTTC,CASSLDRGRDEQYF
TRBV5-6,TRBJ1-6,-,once,TGTGCCAGCAGCTTGGGGGGGCAGGGACGTTCACCCCTCCACTTT,CASSLGGQGRSPLHF
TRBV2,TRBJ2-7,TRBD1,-,TGTGCCAGCAGTCTAGACAGGGGAAAGTACTTC,CASSLDRGKYF
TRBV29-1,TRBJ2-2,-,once,TGCAGCGTTCGTACCCAGGGGTCCGGGGAGCTGTTTTTT,CSVRTQGSGELFF
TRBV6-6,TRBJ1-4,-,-,TGTGCCAGCACGGCCCTCGGGGCAACTAATGAAAAACTGTTTTTT,CASTALGATNEKLFF
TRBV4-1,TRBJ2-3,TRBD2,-,TGCGCCAGCAGCCATCTAGCGGAGGCTAGCACAGATACGCAGTATTTT,CASSHLAEASTDTQYF
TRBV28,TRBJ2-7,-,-,TGTGCCAGCAGTACCTGGGTGGGGGGATACGAGCAGTACTTC,CASSTWVGGYEQYF
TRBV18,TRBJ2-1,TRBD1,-,TGTGCCAGCTCACCATCCGGGACAGGGGGGAACAATGAGCAGTTCTTC,CASSPSGTGGNNEQFF
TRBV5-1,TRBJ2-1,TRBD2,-,TGCGCCAGCAGCTTGGTAGCGGGAGGCCGTTCCAATGAGCAGTTCTTC,CASSLVAGGRSNEQFF
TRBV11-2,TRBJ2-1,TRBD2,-,TGTGCCAGCAGCTTAGATAGTGGGACTAGCGGGAGCACTTTTAATGAGCAGTTCTTC,CASSLDSGTSGSTFNEQFF
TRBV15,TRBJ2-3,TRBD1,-,TGTGCCACCAGCAGAGCGGGACAGGGAACAGATACGCAGTATTTT,CATSRAGQGTDTQYF
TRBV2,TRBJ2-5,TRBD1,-,TGTGCCAGCAGGGGACAGATCCGAGAGACCCAGTACTTC,CASRGQIRETQYF
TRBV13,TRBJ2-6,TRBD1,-,TGTGCCAGCAGCTTAGGCTTGGCAGGGGGCGGCTCTGGGGCCAACGTCCTGACTTTC,CASSLGLAGGGSGANVLTF
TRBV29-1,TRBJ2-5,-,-,TGCAGCGTTGATACCACTAACCAAGAGACCCAGTACTTC,CSVDTTNQETQYF
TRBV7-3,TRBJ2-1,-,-,TGTGCCAGCAGCTTACGGCAAGGGAGCGGAAGTAATGAGCAGTTCTTC,CASSLRQGSGSNEQFF
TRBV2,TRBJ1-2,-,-,TGTGCCAGCAGTGACCGGGGAAAAGGCTATGGCTACACCTTC,CASSDRGKGYGYTF
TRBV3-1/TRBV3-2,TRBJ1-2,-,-,TGTGCCAGCAGCCAAGGCCGTAGGGAGGGGGGCTACACCTTC,CASSQGRREGGYTF
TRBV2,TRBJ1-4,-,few,TGTGCCAGCACCGGGGTAGCTGAAAAACTGTTTTTT,CASTGVAEKLFF
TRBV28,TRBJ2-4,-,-,TGTGCCAGCAGTCCTCTCCGGTTCCTAGCCAAAAACATTCAGTACTTC,CASSPLRFLAKNIQYF
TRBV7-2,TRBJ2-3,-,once,TGTGCCAGCAGCCTCGGACAGGGAGGGACAGATACGCAGTATTTT,CASSLGQGGTDTQYF
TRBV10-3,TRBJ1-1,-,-,TGTGCCATCAGTGCCCGGGACACTCACCTGGGTACTGAAGCTTTCTTT,CAISARDTHLGTEAFF
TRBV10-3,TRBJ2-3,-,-,TGTGCCGCCAGACAGCCTAGCACAGATACGCAGTATTTT,CAARQPSTDTQYF
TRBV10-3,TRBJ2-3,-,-,TGTGCCGGGGGCAGGGGCACAGATACGCAGTATTTT,CAGGRGTDTQYF
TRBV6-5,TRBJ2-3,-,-,TGTGCCAGCAGTTACTCCAGGGAGAGAGGGGGTACGCAGTATTTT,CASSYSRERGGTQYF